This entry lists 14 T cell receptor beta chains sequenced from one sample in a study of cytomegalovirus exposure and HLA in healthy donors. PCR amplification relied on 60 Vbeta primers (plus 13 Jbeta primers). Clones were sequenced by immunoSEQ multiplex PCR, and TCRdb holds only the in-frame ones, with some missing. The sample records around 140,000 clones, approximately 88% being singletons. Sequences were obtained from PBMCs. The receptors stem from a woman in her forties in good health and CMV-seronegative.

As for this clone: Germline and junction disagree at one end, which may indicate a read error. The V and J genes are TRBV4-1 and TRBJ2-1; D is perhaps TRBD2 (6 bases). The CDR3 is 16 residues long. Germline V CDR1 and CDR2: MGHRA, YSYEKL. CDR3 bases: TGCGCCAGCAGCCAAGTGATTACGGGGAGGTACAACGAGCAGTTCTTC. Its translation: CASSQVITGRYNEQFF.

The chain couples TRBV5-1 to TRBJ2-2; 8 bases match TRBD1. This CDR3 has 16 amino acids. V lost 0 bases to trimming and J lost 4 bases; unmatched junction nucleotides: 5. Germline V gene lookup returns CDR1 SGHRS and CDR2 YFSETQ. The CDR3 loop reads CASSLGQGSPTGELFF. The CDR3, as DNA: TGCGCCAGCAGCTTGGGACAGGGGTCCCCCACCGGGGAGCTGTTTTTT.

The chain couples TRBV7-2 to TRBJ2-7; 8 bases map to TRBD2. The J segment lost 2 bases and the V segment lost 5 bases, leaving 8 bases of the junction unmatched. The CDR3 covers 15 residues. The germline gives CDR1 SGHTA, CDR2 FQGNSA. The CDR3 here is CASSPGGSGAYEQYF. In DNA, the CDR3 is TGTGCCAGCAGCCCCGGGGGTAGCGGGGCCTACGAGCAGTACTTC.

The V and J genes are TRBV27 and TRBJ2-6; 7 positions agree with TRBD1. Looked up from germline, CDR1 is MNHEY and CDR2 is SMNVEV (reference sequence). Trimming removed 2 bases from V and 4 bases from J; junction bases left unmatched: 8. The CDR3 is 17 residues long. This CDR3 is CASSLISTGIGANVLTF. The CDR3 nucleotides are TGTGCCAGCAGTTTAATTTCGACAGGGATCGGGGCCAACGTCCTGACTTTC.

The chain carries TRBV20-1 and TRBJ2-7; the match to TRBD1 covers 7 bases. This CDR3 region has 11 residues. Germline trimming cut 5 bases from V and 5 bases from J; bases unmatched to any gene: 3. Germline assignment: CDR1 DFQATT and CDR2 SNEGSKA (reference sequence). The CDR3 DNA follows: TGCAGTGCTCCAGACAGGGACGAGCAGTACTTC. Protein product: CSAPDRDEQYF.

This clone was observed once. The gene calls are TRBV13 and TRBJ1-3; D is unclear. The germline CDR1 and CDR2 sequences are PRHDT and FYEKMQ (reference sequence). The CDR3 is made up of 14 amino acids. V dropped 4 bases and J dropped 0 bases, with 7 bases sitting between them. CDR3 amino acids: CASSSFVSGNTIYF. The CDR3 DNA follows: TGTGCCAGCAGCTCTTTCGTCTCTGGAAACACCATATATTTT.

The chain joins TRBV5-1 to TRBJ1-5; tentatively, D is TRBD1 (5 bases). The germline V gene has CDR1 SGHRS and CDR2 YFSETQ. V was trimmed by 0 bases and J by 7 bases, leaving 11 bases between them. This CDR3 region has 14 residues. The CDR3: CASSLAQGGQPQHF. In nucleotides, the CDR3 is TGCGCCAGCAGCTTGGCCCAGGGAGGGCAGCCCCAGCATTTT.

CDR3 DNA: TGTGCCAGCAGCAAGGAGACAGGGTCCGGGTACGAGCAGTACTTC. It translates to CASSKETGSGYEQYF. The J gene is TRBJ2-7, the V gene TRBV5-4; TRBD1 agrees at 7 bases. V dropped 4 bases and J dropped 4; count of bases not matched to a gene: 11. Germline V lookup: CDR1 SGHNT, CDR2 YYREEE (reference sequence). CDR3 length equals 15 residues. The whole variable domain, remainder taken from reference TRBV5-4 and TRBJ2-7, is ETGVTQSPTHLIKTRGQQVTLRCSSQSGHNTVSWYQQALGQGPQFIFQYYREEENGRGNFPPRFSGLQFPNYSSELNVNALELDDSALYLCASSKETGSGYEQYFGPGTRLTVT.

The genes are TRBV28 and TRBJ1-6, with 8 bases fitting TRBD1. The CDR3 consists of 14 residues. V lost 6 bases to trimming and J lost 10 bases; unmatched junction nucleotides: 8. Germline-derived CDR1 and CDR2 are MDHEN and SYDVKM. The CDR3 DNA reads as TGTGCCAGCAGGACAGGGGAAGGGAGATCACCCCTCCACTTT. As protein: CASRTGEGRSPLHF.

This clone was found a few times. This chain's CDR3 is CASSSHNQPQHF. CDR3 nucleotide sequence: TGTGCCAGCAGTTCACACAATCAGCCCCAGCATTTT. V usage is TRBV27 and J usage is TRBJ1-5; D remains ambiguous. The CDR3 length is 12 residues. From germline, CDR1 is MNHEY and CDR2 SMNVEV (reference sequence). V was trimmed by 4 bases and J by 3 bases, leaving 4 bases between them.

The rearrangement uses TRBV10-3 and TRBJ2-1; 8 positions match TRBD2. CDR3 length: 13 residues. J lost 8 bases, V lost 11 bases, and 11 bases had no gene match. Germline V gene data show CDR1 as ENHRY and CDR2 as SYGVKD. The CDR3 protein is CAVIAGNGDEQFF. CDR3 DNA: TGTGCCGTTATAGCGGGAAACGGGGATGAGCAGTTCTTC.

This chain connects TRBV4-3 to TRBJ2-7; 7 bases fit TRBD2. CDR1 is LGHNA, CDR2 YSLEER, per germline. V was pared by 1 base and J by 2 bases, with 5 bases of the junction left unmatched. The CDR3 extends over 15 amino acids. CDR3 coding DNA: TGCGCCAGCAGCCAAGTTTTGACTAGCCCCTACGAGCAGTACTTC. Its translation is CASSQVLTSPYEQYF.

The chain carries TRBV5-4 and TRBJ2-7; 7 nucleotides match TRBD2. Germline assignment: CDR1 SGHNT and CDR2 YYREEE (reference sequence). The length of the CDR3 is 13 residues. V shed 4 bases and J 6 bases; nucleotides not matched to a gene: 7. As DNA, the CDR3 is TGTGCCAGCAGCCCCAGTCCGGGAGGCGAGCAGTACTTC. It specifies CASSPSPGGEQYF.

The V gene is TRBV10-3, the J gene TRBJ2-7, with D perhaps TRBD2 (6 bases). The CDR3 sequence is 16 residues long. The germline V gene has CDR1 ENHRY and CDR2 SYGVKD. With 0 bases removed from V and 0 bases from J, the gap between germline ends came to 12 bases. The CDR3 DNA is TGTGCCATCAGTGAGTCGAGTTCGGGGGTCTCCTACGAGCAGTACTTC. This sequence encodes CAISESSSGVSYEQYF.